This TCR beta chain stems from a study of neoadjuvant anti-PD-1 for oral cavity cancer. Across the study: Patients mostly received three to four biweekly nivolumab doses at 3 mg/kg before surgery.

CDR3 size: 11 residues. CDR1 and CDR2 from the germline V gene are DFQATT and SNEGSKA (reference sequence). With 3 bases removed from V and 4 bases from J, the gap between germline ends came to 7 bases. TCRdb keeps only in-frame clones here, not all; method: immunoSEQ multiplex PCR. The sample shows 1,400 to 1,500 clones, 59% of them seen only once. Time point of the sample: after neoadjuvant nivolumab, at surgical resection. Patients were newly diagnosed with stage II-IVA oral cavity squamous cell carcinoma without prior systemic or radiation treatment. The sequence was obtained from a person aged 35-79 years with oral cavity squamous cell carcinoma. The sequenced sample was tumor tissue, obtained after nivolumab (anti-PD-1) treatment. J is TRBJ2-7 and V is TRBV20-1, with D possibly matching TRBD1 (5 bases). CDR3 amino acids: CSASQGYEQYF. The CDR3, as DNA: TGCAGTGCTAGTCAGGGTTACGAGCAGTACTTC.